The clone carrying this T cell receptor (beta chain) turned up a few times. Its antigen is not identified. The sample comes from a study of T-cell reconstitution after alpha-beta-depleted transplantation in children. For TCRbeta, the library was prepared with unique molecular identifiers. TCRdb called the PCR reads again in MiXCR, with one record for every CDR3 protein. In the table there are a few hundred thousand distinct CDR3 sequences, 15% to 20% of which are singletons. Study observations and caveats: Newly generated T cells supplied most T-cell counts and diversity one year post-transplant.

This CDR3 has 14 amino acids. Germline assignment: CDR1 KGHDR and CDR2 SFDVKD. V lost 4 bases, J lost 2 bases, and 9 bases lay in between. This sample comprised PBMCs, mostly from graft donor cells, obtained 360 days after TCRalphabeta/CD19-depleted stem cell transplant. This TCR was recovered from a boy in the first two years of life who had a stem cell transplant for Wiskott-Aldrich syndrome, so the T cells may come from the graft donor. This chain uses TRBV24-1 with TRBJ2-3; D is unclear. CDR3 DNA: TGTGCCACCAGTGACCCATATTACACAGATACGCAGTATTTT. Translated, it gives CATSDPYYTDTQYF.